Reported below is one T cell receptor beta chain. No cognate antigen has been identified for it. No quality values exist for individual bases; no much larger clone is one base distant. The sample comes from a study of immune cell composition in non-small cell lung cancer (TCRdb year 2017). A note on the overall study: Histologic subtype, mainly lung adenocarcinoma or squamous cell carcinoma, was assigned on the basis of H&E together with p63, CK5, Napsin A and TTF-1 immunohistochemistry. Several tumour specimens with TCR-beta data were of rare histological subtypes and were excluded from the subtype comparisons. In supplementary cohort #1, which comprised 10 to 11 lung adenocarcinoma cases, paired tumour/lung TCR-beta sequencing was performed and TIL populations were generated so that tumour reactivity could be assessed. TCR-beta sequencing from Adaptive Biotechnologies was done on a few dozen paired sets of NSCLC tumour and non-adjacent lung specimens and on roughly 28 tumour-only specimens. General conclusions and limits of the study: Tumour-associated clones >0.5% were found in nearly half of NSCLC cases, namely in approximately 30% of adenocarcinomas versus about 73% of squamous carcinomas. Across ten to eleven adenocarcinoma cases, the maximal tumour-associated clone frequency showed a strong correlation with TIL tumour reactivity, but overall clonality showed no such correlation. The reactivity cohort contained only nine to ten cases, and the tumour-reactive clones were not shown to have sequences in common with the dominant in vivo tumour-associated clones. Smoking pack-years did not significantly correlate with tumour TCR-beta clonality.

The germline V gene (reference sequence) gives CDR1 as SGHNT and CDR2 as YYREEE. From V the trimming removes 7 bases and from J it removes 1 base, while the gene matches leave 6 bases of the junction unaccounted for. The CDR3 runs 15 amino acids, cysteine and phenylalanine included. Of the read, only the CDR3 DNA is kept; its 45 bases are in frame from base 1. A two-step multiplex PCR amplified TCR-beta CDR3 regions from genomic DNA, and the second step of the PCR added Illumina-compatible adaptors. TCR-beta immunosequencing was performed on an Illumina platform as a commercial immunoSEQ service. The study's processing was this. Repertoires were summarised by productive clonality and by Top 10 Clones, defined as the percentage of T-cell templates derived from the ten most frequent sequences. Productive clonality had a range of 0 to 1, where 1 means a monoclonal population. Tumour-associated clones were defined as sequences comprising at least 0.1% of tumour T-cell templates but absent from matched non-adjacent lung, identified via log10 scatter plots. Analyses were done in GraphPad Prism7 and R, with Student's t-tests for two-group comparisons, ANOVA for stages, and linear regression for relationships. TCRdb limited this immuneACCESS table to in-frame rearrangements with V and J called. A share of clones is missing; checked studies link under half to unresolved V genes, and the rest is unexplained. V and J calls and clone size are as listed in that table; D and trimming were resolved from the DNA. The sample records more than 8,500 clones, approximately 61% of which are singletons. 23% of the sample is held by the ten biggest clonotypes.

Normal lung samples came from the same patient and were non-adjacent lung tissue collected as far from the tumour as possible, with a minimum distance of 3 cm. Frozen aliquots of unsorted single-cell suspensions were used for genomic DNA extraction with the QIAamp DNA kit. Tissues were received within 2 hours of resection and processed immediately into single-cell suspensions. Tissue was broken up mechanically, digested enzymatically with DNase I, collagenase I and hyaluronidase for 25 to 35 minutes at 37 degrees C, and then filtered and RBC-lysed. Input material: non-adjacent lung tissue. This TCR came from a human donor with non-small cell lung cancer. Recombination joined TRBV5-4 with TRBJ2-3, with TRBD2 matching 10 junction bases. The CDR3 reads as follows: CASGLSGGRTDTQYF. The DNA sequence is as follows: TGTGCCAGCGGACTTAGCGGGGGGCGCACAGATACGCAGTATTTT.